The text below deals with one T cell receptor (beta chain). The antigen is unknown. This sample was taken from a study of identical twins. Study-wide points: Twin pairs had excess sharing that was weaker in beta out-of-frame sequences.

There were only healthy Caucasians among the donors. Trimming cost V 5 bases and J 6 bases, with 20 bases left between them. The CDR3 spans 16 residues. CDR1 is MNHEY and CDR2 is SMNVEV in the germline V gene (reference sequence). A universal primer site came from template switching; cDNA carried unique molecular identifiers. TCRdb called the 5' RACE reads again in MiXCR, with one record for every CDR3 protein. The sample carries some 1,700,000 distinct CDR3 sequences, roughly a third recorded once. The rearrangement joins TRBV27 to TRBJ1-5; D perhaps matches TRBD1 (5 bases). Sequenced material: cord blood. The source is a newborn girl in good health. The CDR3 region is CASSPSRFGGGQPQHF. The CDR3 coding sequence is TGTGCCAGCAGTCCGTCCCGGTTTGGGGGAGGTCAGCCCCAGCATTTT.